This record looks at one T cell receptor (beta chain) sequence and its context. As yet, its antigen is unknown. TCRdb's table, derived via immunoSEQ multiplex PCR, lists solely in-frame clones and lacks some. The sample holds fewer than 100,000 clones, around 90% seen once. CDR1 is SGHRS and CDR2 is YFSETQ in the germline V gene. The ends were cut back, 0 bases at V and 3 bases at J, with 14 bases in the middle. This CDR3 has 16 residues. The data are from a study of OX40 agonist ivuxolimab in advanced cancers. As for the study in general: All patients had ivuxolimab intravenously every 2 weeks at 0.01 to 10 mg/kg. Study-wide results and caveats: Individuals who were partial responders at 0.1-3.0 mg/kg had clonal expansion that ranked among the lowest.

This sequence was found in an adult with an advanced solid tumor such as melanoma, head and neck, liver or kidney cancer. Sequencing was performed on CD4+ or CD8+ T cells sorted from blood, taken in a trial of the OX40 agonist ivuxolimab. The chain is built from TRBV5-1 and TRBJ2-3, with a weak D call TRBD2 (6 bases). CDR3 in DNA: TGCGCCAGCAGCTTGGTTACGGGAGTTCGAACAGATACGCAGTATTTT. As protein: CASSLVTGVRTDTQYF.